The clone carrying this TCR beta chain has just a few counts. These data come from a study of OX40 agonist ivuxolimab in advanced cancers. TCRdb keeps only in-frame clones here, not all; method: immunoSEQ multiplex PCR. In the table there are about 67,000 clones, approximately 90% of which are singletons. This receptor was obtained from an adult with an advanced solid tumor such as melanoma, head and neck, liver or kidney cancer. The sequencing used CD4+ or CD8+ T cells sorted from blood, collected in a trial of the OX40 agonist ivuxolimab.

CDR3 sequence (DNA): TGTGCCAGCAGCCAAGGACAGCCAATGAACACTGAAGCTTTCTTT. It specifies CASSQGQPMNTEAFF. This chain joins TRBV4-2 and TRBJ1-1, with D possibly matching TRBD1 (5 bases). V was shortened by 1 base and J by 0 bases, with 9 bases between the two germline ends. The CDR3 has 15 amino acids. Per germline, CDR1 LGHNA and CDR2 YNFKEQ.